A single sample gave rise to the 12 T cell receptor beta chains below, sequenced in a study of T cell clonality in common variable immunodeficiency. Libraries were prepared by immunoSEQ multiplex PCR; TCRdb keeps only in-frame clonotypes and omits some of them. The specimen has some 64,000 clones, none found just once. The specimen was peripheral blood mononuclear cells. These receptors were collected from a person between 18 and 69 years old in good health.

There are many counts of this clone. With the read ending 3 residues before the CDR3 end, the germline J gene is used to fill in that end. The rearrangement links TRBV7-6 to TRBJ1-4; 8 bases map to TRBD1. The CDR3 sequence is 16 residues long. V dropped 1 base and J dropped 7; count of bases not matched to a gene: 8. The germline V gene has CDR1 SGHVS and CDR2 FNYEAQ. Incomplete CDR3 DNA: TGTGCCAGCAGCTTAGTTTACAGGGGGGTCGGTGAAAAA. Translating it yields CASSLVYRGVGEK. The whole CDR3 reads CASSLVYRGVGEKLFF.

This clone was recorded many times. The observed sequence ends 3 residues before the CDR3 terminus, with the missing tail filled in from the germline J gene. The J gene is TRBJ1-2, the V gene TRBV12-3 or TRBV12-4; 9 nucleotides align to TRBD1. V was clipped by 4 bases and J by 3 bases; unmatched bases: 6. CDR3 size: 15 residues. CDR3 DNA, as far as it was read: TGTGCCAGCAGTTCACAGGGGGCTGTAGACTATGGC. Translating it yields CASSSQGAVDYG. The complete CDR3 protein is CASSSQGAVDYGYTF.

This clone was counted at least ten times. The read finishes 3 residues shy of the CDR3 end, and the germline J gene is used to complete it. V is TRBV19 and J is TRBJ1-1, with D maybe TRBD1 (5 bases). The length of the CDR3 is 14 residues. The V and J ends lost 7 bases and 2 bases respectively, with 14 bases between them. Germline V gene lookup returns CDR1 LNHDA and CDR2 SQIVND (reference sequence). This CDR3 reads CASKDGGLNTEAFF. The covered CDR3 bases are TGTGCCAGTAAAGACGGGGGTCTAAACACTGAA. The whole variable domain, filled in from reference TRBV19 and TRBJ1-1, reads DGGITQSPKYLFRKEGQNVTLSCEQNLNHDAMYWYRQDPGQGLRLIYYSQIVNDFQKGDIAEGYSVSREKKESFPLTVTSAQKNPTAFYLCASKDGGLNTEAFFGQGTRLTVV.

This clone was seen many times. The read terminates 3 residues before the CDR3 end, so the remaining end is supplied by the germline J gene. The V call is TRBV6-1, the J call TRBJ2-3, with 12 bases lining up with TRBD2. The CDR3 runs 15 residues. V shed 3 bases and J 7 bases; nucleotides not matched to a gene: 5. Germline V gene sequence: CDR1 MNHNS, CDR2 SASEGT. The CDR3 here is CASSDLAGGSNTQYF. The sequenced CDR3 bases are TGTGCCAGCAGTGATCTAGCGGGGGGGTCAAATACG.

This clone was observed many times. The read terminates 3 residues ahead of where the CDR3 ends, so the germline J gene completes it. V gene TRBV6-2 or TRBV6-3 combines with J gene TRBJ2-3, with TRBD2 identical over 9 bases. With V trimmed by 8 bases and J by 7 bases, 10 bases remained unmatched. The CDR3 spans 14 residues. Germline V gives CDR1 MNHEY, CDR2 SVGEGT. Partial CDR3 DNA: TGTGCCAGCTTACGTAGCGGGGGCCAGAATACG. It encodes CASLRSGGQNT. The whole CDR3 protein reads CASLRSGGQNTQYF.

This clone was counted at least ten times. The missing CDR3 end, 3 residues past where the read stops, is filled in from the germline J gene. The chain employs TRBV14 and TRBJ2-1; tentative D call: TRBD1 (6 bases). CDR1 SGHDN and CDR2 FVKESK come from the germline V gene. The CDR3 consists of 15 residues. V was pared by 1 base and J by 6 bases, with 13 bases between. The sequenced part of the CDR3 DNA is TGTGCCAGCAGCCAAGCCAGGGAAGGGGGCAATGAG. Translating gives CASSQAREGGNE. The entire CDR3 is CASSQAREGGNEQFF.

Many counts were recorded for this clone. The read stops 3 residues short of the end of the CDR3; the missing end is completed from the germline J gene. The rearrangement uses TRBV30 and TRBJ2-1; 13 bases fit TRBD2. V was pared by 2 bases and J by 3 bases, with 16 bases of the junction left unmatched. From germline, CDR1 is GTSNPN and CDR2 SVGIG (reference sequence). The CDR3 is 20 amino acids. The CDR3 is CAWSPMQLAGGPEFYNEQFF. The DNA read from the CDR3 is TGTGCCTGGAGTCCAATGCAACTAGCGGGAGGGCCTGAATTCTACAATGAG.

This clone appeared many times. The sequenced CDR3 bases are TGTGCCAGCAGCCCCATACTAGCGGAACAAGAGACC. It specifies CASSPILAEQET. The CDR3 as a whole reads CASSPILAEQETQYF. The J gene is TRBJ2-5, the V gene TRBV7-9; 8 bases line up with TRBD2. The CDR3 end is not reached by the read, which stops 3 residues before it; the germline J gene fills it in. The germline CDR1 and CDR2 sequences are SEHNR and FQNEAQ (reference sequence). V shed 5 bases and J 2 bases; nucleotides not matched to a gene: 7. The CDR3 runs 15 residues.

Ten or more counts support this clone. The DNA read from the CDR3 is TGTGCCAGTAGTTTTGGGGCTGTCTATGGC. This translates into CASSFGAVYG. Given in full, the CDR3 is CASSFGAVYGYTF. The chain combines TRBV19 with TRBJ1-2; tentative D call: TRBD1 (5 bases). The read halts 3 residues ahead of the CDR3 end, with the missing end drawn from the germline J gene. The germline CDR1 and CDR2 sequences are LNHDA and SQIVND (reference sequence). V gave up 5 bases and J gave up 4 bases, with 11 bases separating them. CDR3 length: 13 amino acids.

This clone was found many times. CDR3: CASSLGQTQYF. The sequenced CDR3 bases are TGTGCCAGCAGCTTAGGCCAGACG. V and J are TRBV7-3 and TRBJ2-3; D remains unclear. The sequenced fragment ends 3 residues before the CDR3 boundary, so the rest is inferred from the germline J gene. Germline loops: CDR1 SGHTA, CDR2 FQGTGA. The CDR3 loop spans 11 amino acids. The full variable domain, in which reference TRBV7-3 and TRBJ2-3 provide the parts outside the CDR3, is GAGVSQTPSNKVTEKGKYVELRCDPISGHTALYWYRQSLGQGPEFLIYFQGTGAADDSGLPNDRFFAVRPEGSVSTLKIQRTERGDSAVYLCASSLGQTQYFGPGTRLTVL.

This clone has at least ten counts. Read sequence stops 3 residues before the CDR3 end, and the germline J gene provides the missing end. This chain uses TRBV23-1 with TRBJ1-1; D might be TRBD1 (5 bases). TRBV23-1 is an ORF for which the function is uncertain. The CDR3 is 14 residues long. Between the trimmed V and J ends, which lost 2 bases and 1 base, there was a span of 8 bases. The CDR3 is CASSQRQKNTEAFF. CDR3 DNA, as far as it was read: TGCGCCAGCAGTCAAAGACAGAAGAACACTGAA.

The table lists this clone with many counts. The read falls 3 residues short of the CDR3 end, and the missing part is taken from the germline J gene. The genes are TRBV20-1 and TRBJ2-1; perhaps D is TRBD1 or TRBD2 (5 bases each). Germline V gene sequence: CDR1 DFQATT, CDR2 SNEGSKA (reference sequence). Trimming cost V 3 bases and J 5 bases, with 11 bases left between them. The CDR3 contains 13 residues. The DNA read from the CDR3 is TGCAGTGCTAGGGAACAGGAGGACAATGAG. Translated: CSAREQEDNE. Given in full, the CDR3 is CSAREQEDNEQFF.